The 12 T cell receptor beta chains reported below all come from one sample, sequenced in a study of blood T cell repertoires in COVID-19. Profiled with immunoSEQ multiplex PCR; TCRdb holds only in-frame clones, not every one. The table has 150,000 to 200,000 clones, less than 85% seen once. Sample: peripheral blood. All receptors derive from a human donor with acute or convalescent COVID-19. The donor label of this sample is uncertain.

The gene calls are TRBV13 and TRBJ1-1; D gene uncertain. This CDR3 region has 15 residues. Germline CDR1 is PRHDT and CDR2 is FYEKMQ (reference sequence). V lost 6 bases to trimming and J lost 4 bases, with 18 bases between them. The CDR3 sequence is CASRGRYRGGTEAFF. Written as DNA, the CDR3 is TGTGCCAGCAGGGGGAGGTACCGGGGTGGCACTGAAGCTTTCTTT.

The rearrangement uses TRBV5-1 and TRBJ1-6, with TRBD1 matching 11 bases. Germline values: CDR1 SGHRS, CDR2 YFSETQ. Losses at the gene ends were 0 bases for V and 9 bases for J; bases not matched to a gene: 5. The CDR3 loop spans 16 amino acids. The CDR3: CASSLARTGGSSPLHF. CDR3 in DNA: TGCGCCAGCAGCTTGGCCAGGACAGGGGGCAGTTCACCCCTCCACTTT.

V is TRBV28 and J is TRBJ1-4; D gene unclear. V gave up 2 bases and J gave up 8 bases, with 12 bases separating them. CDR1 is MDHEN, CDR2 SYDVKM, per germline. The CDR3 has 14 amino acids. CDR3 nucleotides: TGTGCCAGCAGTTTACTTGATGGGCCCGAAAAACTGTTTTTT. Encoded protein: CASSLLDGPEKLFF.

The CDR3 here is CAWTGQSSYNSPLHF. As DNA, the CDR3 is TGTGCCTGGACCGGACAGAGCTCCTATAATTCACCCCTCCACTTT. The genes are TRBV30 and TRBJ1-6, with D possibly matching TRBD1 (6 bases). V was clipped by 4 bases and J by 0 bases, with 10 bases between them. CDR1 and CDR2 from the germline V gene are GTSNPN and SVGIG (reference sequence). The CDR3 length is 15 residues.

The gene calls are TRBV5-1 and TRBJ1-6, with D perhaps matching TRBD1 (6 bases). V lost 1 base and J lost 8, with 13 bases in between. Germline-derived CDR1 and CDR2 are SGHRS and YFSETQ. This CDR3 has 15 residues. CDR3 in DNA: TGCGCCAGCAGCTTGTCCCAGGGGAAAGATTCACCCCTCCACTTT. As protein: CASSLSQGKDSPLHF.

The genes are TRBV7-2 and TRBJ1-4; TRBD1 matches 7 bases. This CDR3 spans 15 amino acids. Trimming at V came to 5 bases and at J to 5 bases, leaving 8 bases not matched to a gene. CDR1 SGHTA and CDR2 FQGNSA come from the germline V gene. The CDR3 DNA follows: TGTGCCAGCAGCGCTCACAGGGGACGGAATGAAAAACTGTTTTTT. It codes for CASSAHRGRNEKLFF.

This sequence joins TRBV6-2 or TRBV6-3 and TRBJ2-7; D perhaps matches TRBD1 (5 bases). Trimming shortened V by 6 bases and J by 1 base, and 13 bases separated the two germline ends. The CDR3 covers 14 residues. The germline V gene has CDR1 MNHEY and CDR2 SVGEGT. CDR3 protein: CASSTNTGSYEQYF. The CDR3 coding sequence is TGTGCCAGCAGCACCAATACAGGATCCTACGAGCAGTACTTC.

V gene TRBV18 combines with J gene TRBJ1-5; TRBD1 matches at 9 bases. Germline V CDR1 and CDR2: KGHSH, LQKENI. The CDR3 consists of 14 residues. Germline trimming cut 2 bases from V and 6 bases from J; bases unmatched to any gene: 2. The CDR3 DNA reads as TGTGCCAGCTCACCAGACAGGGGGAGTCAGCCCCAGCATTTT. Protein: CASSPDRGSQPQHF.

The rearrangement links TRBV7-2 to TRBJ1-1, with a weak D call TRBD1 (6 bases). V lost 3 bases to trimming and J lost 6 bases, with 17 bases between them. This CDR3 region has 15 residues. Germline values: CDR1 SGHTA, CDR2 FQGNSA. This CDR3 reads CASSLRGQTTAEAFF. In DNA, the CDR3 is TGTGCCAGCAGCTTGAGAGGACAGACTACGGCTGAAGCTTTCTTT.

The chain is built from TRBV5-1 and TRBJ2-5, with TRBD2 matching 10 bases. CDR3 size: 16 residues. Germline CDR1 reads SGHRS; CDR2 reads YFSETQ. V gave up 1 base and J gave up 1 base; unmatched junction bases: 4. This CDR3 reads CASSLQPSGGQETQYF. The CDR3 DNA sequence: TGCGCCAGCAGCTTGCAGCCTAGCGGGGGCCAAGAGACCCAGTACTTC. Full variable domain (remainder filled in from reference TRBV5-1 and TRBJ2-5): KAGVTQTPRYLIKTRGQQVTLSCSPISGHRSVSWYQQTPGQGLQFLFEYFSETQRNKGNFPGRFSGRQFSNSRSEMNVSTLELGDSALYLCASSLQPSGGQETQYFGPGTRLLVL.

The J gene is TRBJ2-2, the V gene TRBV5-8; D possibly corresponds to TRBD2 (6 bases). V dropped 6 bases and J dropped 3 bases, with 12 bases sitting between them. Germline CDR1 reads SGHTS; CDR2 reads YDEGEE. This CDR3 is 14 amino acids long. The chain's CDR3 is CASKKEGYTGELFF. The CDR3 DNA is TGTGCCAGCAAAAAGGAGGGGTACACCGGGGAGCTGTTTTTT.

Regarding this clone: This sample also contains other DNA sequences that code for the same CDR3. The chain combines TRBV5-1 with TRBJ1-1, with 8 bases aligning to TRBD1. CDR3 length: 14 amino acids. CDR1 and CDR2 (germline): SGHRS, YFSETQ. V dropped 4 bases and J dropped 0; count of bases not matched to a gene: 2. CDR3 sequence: CASSLTGVNTEAFF. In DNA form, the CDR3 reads TGCGCCAGCAGCCTGACAGGGGTGAACACTGAAGCTTTCTTT. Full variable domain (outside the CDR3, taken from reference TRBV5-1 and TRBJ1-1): KAGVTQTPRYLIKTRGQQVTLSCSPISGHRSVSWYQQTPGQGLQFLFEYFSETQRNKGNFPGRFSGRQFSNSRSEMNVSTLELGDSALYLCASSLTGVNTEAFFGQGTRLTVV.